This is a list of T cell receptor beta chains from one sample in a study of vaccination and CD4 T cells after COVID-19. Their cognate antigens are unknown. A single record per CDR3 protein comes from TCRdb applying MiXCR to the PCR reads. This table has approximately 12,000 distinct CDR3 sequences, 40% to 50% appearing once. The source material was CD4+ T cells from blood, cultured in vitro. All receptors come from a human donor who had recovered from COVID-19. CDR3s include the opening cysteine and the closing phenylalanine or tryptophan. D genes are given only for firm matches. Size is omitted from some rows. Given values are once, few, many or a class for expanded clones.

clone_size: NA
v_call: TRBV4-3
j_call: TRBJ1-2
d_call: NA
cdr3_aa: CASSQESPGALWGYTF
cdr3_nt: TGCGCCAGCAGCCAAGAGAGCCCCGGGGCGCTATGGGGCTACACCTTC

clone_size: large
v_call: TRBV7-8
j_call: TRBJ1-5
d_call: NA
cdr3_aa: CASSLGQATNQPQHF
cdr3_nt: TGTGCCAGCAGCTTAGGGCAGGCAACGAATCAGCCCCAGCATTTT

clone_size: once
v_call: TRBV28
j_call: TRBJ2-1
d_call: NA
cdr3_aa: CASSSRDGDYNEQFF
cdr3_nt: TGTGCCAGCAGTTCTCGGGACGGCGACTACAATGAGCAGTTCTTC

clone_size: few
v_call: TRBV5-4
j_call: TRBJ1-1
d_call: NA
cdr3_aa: CASSGGTSLEAFF
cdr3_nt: TGTGCCAGCAGCGGCGGGACAAGCCTCGAAGCTTTCTTT

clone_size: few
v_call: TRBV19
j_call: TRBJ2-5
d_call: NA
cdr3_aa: CASSPGLASGGTQYF
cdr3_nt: TGTGCCAGTAGTCCGGGACTGGCGTCCGGGGGGACCCAGTACTTC

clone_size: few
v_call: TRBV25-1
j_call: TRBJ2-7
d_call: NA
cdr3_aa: CASSDPGLQYF
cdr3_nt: TGTGCCAGCAGTGATCCGGGGCTTCAGTACTTC

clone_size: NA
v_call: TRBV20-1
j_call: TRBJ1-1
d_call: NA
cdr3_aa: CSARTPGRGPSEAFF
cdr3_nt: TGCAGTGCTCGCACCCCGGGCCGGGGACCCTCTGAAGCTTTCTTT

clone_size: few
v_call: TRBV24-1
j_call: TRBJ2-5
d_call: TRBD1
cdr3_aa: CATSEPGQGFGETQYF
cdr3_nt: TGTGCCACCAGTGAACCGGGACAGGGTTTTGGGGAGACCCAGTACTTC

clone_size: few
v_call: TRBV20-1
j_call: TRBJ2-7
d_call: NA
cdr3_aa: CSARGVTYEQYF
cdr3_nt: TGCAGTGCAAGAGGGGTCACCTACGAGCAGTACTTC

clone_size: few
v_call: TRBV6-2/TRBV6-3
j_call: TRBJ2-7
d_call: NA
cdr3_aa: CASSYRLQGLAYEQYF
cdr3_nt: TGTGCCAGCAGTTACCGGCTCCAAGGGTTGGCCTACGAGCAGTACTTC

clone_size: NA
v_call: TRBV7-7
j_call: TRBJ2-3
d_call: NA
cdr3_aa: CASSFQIGPTDTQYF
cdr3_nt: TGTGCTAGCAGCTTCCAGATAGGGCCCACAGATACGCAGTATTTT

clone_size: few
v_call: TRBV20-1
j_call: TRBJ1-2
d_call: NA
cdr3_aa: CSARTGSGRGYTF
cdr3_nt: TGCAGTGCTAGAACGGGGTCAGGAAGGGGCTACACCTTC

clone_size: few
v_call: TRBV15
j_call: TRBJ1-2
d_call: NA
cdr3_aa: CATSRARESYGYTF
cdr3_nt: TGTGCCACCAGCAGAGCACGGGAATCCTATGGCTACACCTTC

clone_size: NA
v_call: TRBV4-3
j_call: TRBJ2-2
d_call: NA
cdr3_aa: CASSQTPSGEMLDTGELFF
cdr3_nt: TGCGCCAGCAGCCAAACACCCTCCGGGGAAATGTTAGACACCGGGGAGCTGTTTTTT

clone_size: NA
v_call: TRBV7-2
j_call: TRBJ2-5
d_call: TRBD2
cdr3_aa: CASSLSPSGFQETQYF
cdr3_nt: TGTGCCAGCAGCTTATCCCCTAGCGGGTTCCAAGAGACCCAGTACTTC

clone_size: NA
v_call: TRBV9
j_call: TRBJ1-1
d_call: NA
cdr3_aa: CASRSGTSISTEAFF
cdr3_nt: TGTGCCAGCAGGTCGGGAACTAGCATCTCCACTGAAGCTTTCTTT

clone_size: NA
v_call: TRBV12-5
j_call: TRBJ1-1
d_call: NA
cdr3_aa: CASAHDRSGEAFF
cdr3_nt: TGTGCTAGTGCCCACGACAGGAGTGGCGAAGCTTTCTTT

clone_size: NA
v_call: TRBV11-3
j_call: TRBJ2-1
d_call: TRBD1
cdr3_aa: CASSPSGQGVSEQFF
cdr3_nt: TGTGCCAGCAGCCCTAGTGGACAGGGTGTGAGTGAGCAGTTCTTC

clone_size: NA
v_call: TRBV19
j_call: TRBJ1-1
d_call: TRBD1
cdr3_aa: CATGQAKGNEAFF
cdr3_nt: TGTGCCACCGGACAGGCTAAAGGGAATGAAGCTTTCTTT

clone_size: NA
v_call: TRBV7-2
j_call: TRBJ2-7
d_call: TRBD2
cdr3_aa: CASSPQGLAGDVEQYF
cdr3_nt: TGTGCCAGCAGCCCCCAAGGACTAGCGGGAGATGTTGAGCAGTACTTC

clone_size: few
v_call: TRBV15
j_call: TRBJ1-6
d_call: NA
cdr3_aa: CATSRDDDRPNSPLHF
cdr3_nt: TGTGCCACCAGCAGAGACGACGACAGACCCAATTCACCCCTCCACTTT

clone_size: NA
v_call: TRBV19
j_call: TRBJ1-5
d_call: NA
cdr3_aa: CASSPGQYSNQPQHF
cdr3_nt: TGTGCCAGTAGTCCAGGACAGTATAGCAATCAGCCCCAGCATTTT

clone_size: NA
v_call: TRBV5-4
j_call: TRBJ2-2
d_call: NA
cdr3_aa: CASSLGAALGNTGELFF
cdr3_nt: TGTGCCAGCAGCTTGGGGGCCGCATTAGGAAACACCGGGGAGCTGTTTTTT

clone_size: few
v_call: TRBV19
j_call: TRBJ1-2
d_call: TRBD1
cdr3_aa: CASRRQTGESVGYTF
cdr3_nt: TGTGCCAGTAGAAGACAAACAGGGGAGTCAGTAGGCTACACCTTC

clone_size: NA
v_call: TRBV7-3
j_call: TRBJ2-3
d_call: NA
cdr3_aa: CASSVTGSDTDTQYF
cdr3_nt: TGTGCCAGCAGCGTTACAGGGTCGGACACAGATACGCAGTATTTT

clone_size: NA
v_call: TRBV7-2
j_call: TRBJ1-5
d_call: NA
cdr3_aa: CASSLNRALGQPQHF
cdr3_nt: TGTGCCAGCAGCTTGAACAGGGCCCTGGGTCAGCCCCAGCATTTT

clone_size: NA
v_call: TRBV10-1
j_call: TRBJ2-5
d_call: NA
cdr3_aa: CASTRGGGETQYF
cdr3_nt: TGCGCCAGCACCCGAGGGGGTGGCGAGACCCAGTACTTC

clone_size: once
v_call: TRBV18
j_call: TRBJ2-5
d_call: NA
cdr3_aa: CASSPNRDETQYF
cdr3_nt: TGTGCCAGCTCACCAAACAGGGATGAGACCCAGTACTTC